This TCR beta chain is from a study of naive and memory T cell subsets. The beta constant-region primer was an equimolar mix of two oligonucleotides covering TRBC1 and TRBC2. Ligated cDNA was amplified by four rounds of PCR with nested alpha and beta constant-region primers and SP2. TCRdb reanalysed the UMI-ligation and nested PCR reads using MiXCR and keeps one entry per CDR3 protein. The sample lists some 83,000 distinct CDR3 sequences; approximately 10% were seen once. This clonotype was seen just once. V was shortened by 3 bases and J by 0 bases, with 9 bases between the two germline ends. Germline loops: CDR1 SQVTM, CDR2 ANQGSEA. The CDR3 totals 15 residues.

The chain carries TRBV29-1 and TRBJ2-6; D gene unclear. Source material: naive CD8+ T cells from blood. This TCR derives from a human donor in good health. In DNA form, the CDR3 reads TGCAGCGTTGAGAGCTCAAGCTCTGGGGCCAACGTCCTGACTTTC. Protein: CSVESSSSGANVLTF.